A selection of T cell receptor beta chains follows, all from one sample in a study of Ad26.COV2.S vaccination and SARS-CoV-2 variants. Measured with immunoSEQ multiplex PCR; TCRdb has only the in-frame clones, and not every one. The sample holds some 340,000 clones, about 82% seen once. The sequencing here drew on peripheral blood, taken in a trial of Ad26.COV2.S vaccine versus placebo. Receptor source: a person between 18 and 65 years old who received the Ad26.COV2.S COVID-19 vaccine or a placebo. Both conserved end residues are part of each CDR3. The D gene is left open where the match is weak. Clone size, where shown, is once, few, many, or a class for clones that have expanded.

-	TRBV30	-	TRBJ1-2	CAWSLVRDGYTF	TGTGCCTGGAGTCTAGTTAGGGATGGCTACACCTTC
TRBD1	TRBV10-3	once	TRBJ1-2	CAISEDRDGYTF	TGTGCCATCAGTGAGGACAGGGATGGCTACACCTTC
-	TRBV5-4	-	TRBJ1-4	CASSPSVSATNEKLFF	TGTGCCAGCAGCCCGTCTGTGTCTGCAACTAATGAAAAACTGTTTTTT
TRBD1	TRBV30	-	TRBJ2-3	CAWSGQGRADTQYF	TGTGCCTGGAGTGGACAGGGAAGGGCAGATACGCAGTATTTT
TRBD2	TRBV29-1	few	TRBJ2-2	CSGQAGGNTGELFF	TGCAGCGGCCAAGCGGGGGGGAACACCGGGGAGCTGTTTTTT
TRBD1	TRBV5-1	once	TRBJ1-2	CASQGQAGANGYTF	TGCGCCAGCCAAGGACAGGCTGGGGCCAATGGCTACACCTTC
-	TRBV24-1	-	TRBJ2-5	CATSDSGQSYQETQYF	TGTGCCACCAGTGATTCCGGGCAGTCGTACCAAGAGACCCAGTACTTC
-	TRBV10-3	-	TRBJ2-7	CAISAQGGGYEQYF	TGTGCCATCAGTGCCCAGGGGGGGGGATACGAGCAGTACTTC
-	TRBV14	-	TRBJ1-2	CASSLPGGGARGYTF	TGTGCCAGCAGCCTCCCAGGAGGGGGGGCGCGAGGCTACACCTTC
-	TRBV7-8	-	TRBJ2-3	CASSPGQGLTDTQYF	TGTGCCAGCAGCCCGGGGCAGGGGTTGACAGATACGCAGTATTTT
-	TRBV10-2	-	TRBJ1-1	CASSEEGRWGQGAFF	TGCGCCAGCAGTGAGGAAGGTCGATGGGGGCAGGGAGCTTTCTTT
TRBD1	TRBV5-1	-	TRBJ1-2	CASSLWQGGYGYTF	TGCGCCAGCAGCTTGTGGCAGGGGGGCTATGGCTACACCTTC
-	TRBV5-1	once	TRBJ1-5	CASSSTPGTGQPQHF	TGCGCCAGCAGCTCCACTCCTGGGACGGGTCAGCCCCAGCATTTT
TRBD2	TRBV2	-	TRBJ2-3	CASSPAGDPSTDTQYF	TGTGCCAGCAGTCCAGCGGGGGACCCGAGCACAGATACGCAGTATTTT
-	TRBV6-2/TRBV6-3	-	TRBJ1-1	CASSYGWRATEAFF	TGTGCCAGCAGTTACGGTTGGAGGGCCACTGAAGCTTTCTTT
-	TRBV11-2	-	TRBJ2-2	CASSYGQQLNTGELFF	TGTGCCAGCAGCTACGGGCAGCAATTGAACACCGGGGAGCTGTTTTTT
TRBD1	TRBV19	-	TRBJ2-5	CASREAGTGGETQYF	TGTGCCAGTAGGGAGGCCGGGACAGGGGGAGAGACCCAGTACTTC
-	TRBV7-2	-	TRBJ1-1	CASSIRGGDPNTEAFF	TGTGCCAGCAGCATTAGAGGGGGGGACCCGAACACTGAAGCTTTCTTT
-	TRBV4-3	-	TRBJ2-1	CASSHRDQDIEQFF	TGCGCCAGCAGCCACCGGGACCAGGATATTGAGCAGTTCTTC
-	TRBV15	once	TRBJ1-2	CATSRGKEVYGYTF	TGTGCCACCAGCAGAGGAAAGGAGGTCTATGGCTACACCTTC